Given below is one T cell receptor (beta chain) in context. Its target antigen remains unknown. No base quality information exists; no much larger clone differs at one position. The CDR3 covers 14 residues, taking in both the cysteine and the phenylalanine. The read is trimmed to its CDR3 DNA, 42 bases read in frame from base 1. At the junction V is shortened by 6 bases and J by 6 bases, with 15 bases in between. CDR1 and CDR2 are drawn from the germline V gene (reference sequence): SEHNR, FQNEAQ. This record belongs to a study of shared clonotypes between healthy human individuals (dated by TCRdb to 2020 to 2022). Background on the whole study: The cohort included a few men and a couple of women between 18 and 49 years of age. For each donor, CD4 naive and CD4 memory were each run on three plates, CD8 naive on two plates, and CD8 memory on one plate. To estimate repertoire size and how much clonotypes are shared between individuals, the study performed deep sequencing of blood TCR repertoires from roughly five healthy adults. Different laboratories and diverse techniques were used to prepare libraries and sequence TCR repertoires, to increase sequencing depth and limit assay-specific biases. Leukapheresis yielded between about 0.9 and 8.9 billion PBMCs per donor.

TCR CDR3 regions were amplified from genomic DNA by multiplex PCR using the deep immunoSEQ assay. Extracted genomic DNA from each cell subset was distributed evenly across all wells of several immunoSEQ 96-well plates, and each plate was treated as a replicate. For sorted subsets, each replicate PCR was loaded with roughly 190 ng genomic DNA, equivalent to some 27,000 T cell genomes. Purified libraries were quantified with a Qubit 3.0 fluorometer, sized on a Bioanalyzer 2100, and re-quantified with the KAPA Library Quantification kit. Each immunoSEQ 96-well plate was sequenced on its own single-read 150-cycle Illumina NextSeq 550 flow cell. In the source study's methods: Because the immunoSEQ output held only junctional sequences and lacked quality scores, the filtering could not match the filtering applied to full-length reads. Sequences were annotated with PyIR, a Python wrapper for IgBLAST v1.9, and V/J genes and CDR3 were assigned using IMGT germline references. Reads with weak V/J assignments (E-value above 1e-6), missing CDR3, stop codons, out-of-frame junctions, or ambiguous translated residues were removed. A V3J clonotype was defined by an identical inferred V gene, J gene, and CDR3 amino acid sequence. Percentage overlap between repertoires was calculated by dividing the number of shared unique clonotypes by the size of the smaller repertoire. Repertoire richness was assessed with RTK rarefaction, the Chao1 estimator, and Recon v2.1 estimates of unobserved clonotypes. OLGA was used to compute generation probabilities for all TCRbeta clonotypes that the gDNA method yielded from four donors. Drawn from immuneACCESS, this table holds only the in-frame rearrangements with V and J called that TCRdb kept. Clones are partly lost; checked studies trace under half to an unresolved V gene and leave the rest unexplained. The V and J calls and clone size are taken from that table; D and trimming were inferred from the DNA. The sample yields over 2,000,000 clones; around 93% were counted once. More than 1.5% of the sample is in the top ten clones.

CD8 naive samples consisted of CD45RO-negative cells that were positively selected for CCR7, yielding a CD45RA+CCR7+ population without TemRA cells. Healthy HIV-negative adults with no recently reported acute infections or vaccinations were included as donors. Every donor was a Caucasian adult living in Nashville, Tennessee, USA. After blood collection by leukapheresis, PBMCs were isolated using Ficoll-Histopaque density gradient centrifugation and then cryopreserved in the vapor phase of liquid nitrogen. Analytical flow cytometry was used to check the purity and quantity of each magnetically sorted T cell population. Each sorted fraction had its genomic DNA isolated and then quantified by UV absorbance on a Nanodrop 2000c. On the study overall, not on this receptor specifically: The small number of donors limited the genetic and exposure-history diversity represented. Incomplete sequencing was indicated by rarefaction of sorted-subset datasets, despite the large sequencing depth. Compared with non-shared clonotypes, the clonotypes found in all four sorted-subset donors had higher generation probabilities. Pairwise subsampling led to the expectation that sequencing depth would affect the degree of clonotype sharing among donors. Across a few donors, roughly 5% of naive CD4, approximately 4% of naive CD8, approximately 2.5% of memory CD4, and around 0.4% of memory CD8 clonotypes were shared. Sampling was restricted to blood, and TCR repertoires in tissues likely differ from the TCR repertoires found in blood. Naive subsets generally had larger estimated clonotype richness than memory subsets.

The TCR comes from a man between 18 and 29 years old in good health. Some clones in this sample may be carry-over from other donors' samples. Sequencing used naive CD8+ T cells from PBMCs. The sample's cell subset or site label, decoded: CD45RA+CCR7+. This chain joins TRBV7-9 to TRBJ2-1; a tentative D match to TRBD2 spans 6 bases. For the CDR3, the sequence is CASRITGELNEQFF. Read as DNA, the sequence is TGTGCCAGCAGAATCACGGGGGAGCTCAATGAGCAGTTCTTC.